This passage covers 9 T cell receptor beta chains from one sample sequenced in a study of T cell responses to AZD1222 COVID-19 vaccine. Clones were read by immunoSEQ multiplex PCR, and TCRdb kept only the in-frame ones, dropping some. The table has about 130,000 clones, roughly 87% seen once; the top ten hold roughly 1.5%. Material: peripheral blood, obtained on day 0 of AZD1222 vaccination. The receptors originated from an adult in good health.

This chain connects TRBV7-2 to TRBJ1-1; no reliable D call. Between the trimmed V and J ends, which lost 4 bases and 7 bases, there was a span of 16 bases. Germline CDR1 and CDR2: SGHTA and FQGNSA. CDR3 length: 14 residues. CDR3 residues: CASSSDILGNEAFF. The CDR3 nucleotides are TGTGCCAGCAGCTCCGACATCCTGGGGAATGAAGCTTTCTTT.

This chain links TRBV5-1 with TRBJ1-1; D ambiguous. The CDR3 loop spans 14 amino acids. The V end was cut by 0 bases, the J end by 4 bases, with 10 bases between. Looked up from germline, CDR1 is SGHRS and CDR2 is YFSETQ. This CDR3 is CASSLVGDGTEAFF. The CDR3 DNA follows: TGCGCCAGCAGCTTGGTGGGAGACGGCACTGAAGCTTTCTTT.

This clone was found once. V and J are TRBV4-2 and TRBJ2-3, with D possibly being TRBD2 (5 bases). V lost 4 bases, J lost 5 bases, and 13 bases lay in between. The CDR3 has 14 amino acids. Germline values: CDR1 LGHNA, CDR2 YNFKEQ. The CDR3 here is CASSPGPREDTQYF. CDR3 DNA sequence: TGTGCCAGCAGCCCGGGCCCCCGGGAAGATACGCAGTATTTT.

The gene calls are TRBV5-1 and TRBJ2-3, with D perhaps TRBD2 (7 bases). This CDR3 is 15 amino acids long. V lost 0 bases and J 4 bases, leaving 12 bases between the germline ends. Looked up from germline, CDR1 is SGHRS and CDR2 is YFSETQ. Written as DNA, the CDR3 is TGCGCCAGCAGCTTGGAGGGCGGGGGCCCAGATACGCAGTATTTT. It yields the protein CASSLEGGGPDTQYF.

The V call is TRBV11-2, the J call TRBJ2-1; 7 bases map to TRBD2. The germline V gene has CDR1 SGHAT and CDR2 FQNNGV. CDR3 length: 16 residues. J gave up 3 bases and V 5 bases, and 10 bases lay outside the gene matches. The DNA of the CDR3 is TGTGCCAGCAGCCCGCCATGGCGGGGGTTCTACAATGAGCAGTTCTTC. This encodes CASSPPWRGFYNEQFF.

The chain joins TRBV6-2 or TRBV6-3 to TRBJ1-2, with D unresolved. The germline V and J ends were trimmed by 2 bases and 6 bases, with 13 bases remaining between them. Germline CDR1 is MNHEY and CDR2 is SVGEGT. The length of the CDR3 is 14 residues. CDR3 residues: CASSYLPAVDGYTF. The CDR3 nucleotides are TGTGCCAGCAGTTACCTCCCTGCGGTAGATGGCTACACCTTC.

This chain uses TRBV30 with TRBJ1-5; no definite D call. V shed 0 bases and J shed 2 bases, with 17 bases lying between them. The CDR3 sequence is 17 residues long. CDR1 and CDR2 from the germline V gene are GTSNPN and SVGIG (reference sequence). CDR3 sequence (DNA): TGTGCCTGGAGTGTACGACCCTCGGGGTTGGGCAATCAGCCCCAGCATTTT. Translation gives CAWSVRPSGLGNQPQHF. Combining the CDR3 with reference TRBV30 and TRBJ1-5 gives the whole variable domain SQTIHQWPATLVQPVGSPLSLECTVEGTSNPNLYWYRQAAGRGLQLLFYSVGIGQISSEVPQNLSASRPQDRQFILSSKKLLLSDSGFYLCAWSVRPSGLGNQPQHFGDGTRLSIL.

V is TRBV4-3 and J is TRBJ2-4, with a weak D call TRBD2 (7 bases). Germline V gene data show CDR1 as LGHNA and CDR2 as YSLEER. Trimming took 3 bases from V and 8 from J, leaving 14 bases between them. The CDR3 length is 14 residues. The CDR3 DNA reads TGCGCCAGCAGCCAGGATACAGGGAGGGACATTCAGTACTTC. Translation: CASSQDTGRDIQYF.

V gene TRBV5-1 combines with J gene TRBJ1-5, with D possibly matching TRBD1 (5 bases). V was cut by 4 bases and J by 1 base, with 12 bases left in between. CDR3 length: 15 amino acids. CDR1 and CDR2 from the germline V gene are SGHRS and YFSETQ. The DNA for the CDR3 is TGCGCCAGCAGCCCGGCGGGGGGGAGCAATCAGCCCCAGCATTTT. This sequence encodes CASSPAGGSNQPQHF.